The 22 T cell receptor beta chains below come from one sample, sequenced in a study of T cells in localized non-small cell lung cancer. Here immunoSEQ multiplex PCR was the method, and the copy in TCRdb shows in-frame clones only, minus some. There are about 57,000 clones in the sample; approximately 89% occur only once, and just under 20% lies in the top ten. The sequenced sample was peripheral blood, obtained before any cancer treatment. The source of these receptors is a man aged 40-75 years with stage I lung adenocarcinoma.

The chain uses TRBV28 and TRBJ1-5; no clear D gene. This CDR3 has 14 residues. V gave up 2 bases and J gave up 5 bases, with 10 bases separating them. Germline assignment: CDR1 MDHEN and CDR2 SYDVKM. Written as DNA, the CDR3 is TGTGCCAGCAGTTTACGCGGTCGGTATCAGCCCCAGCATTTT. Translation: CASSLRGRYQPQHF.

V gene TRBV29-1 combines with J gene TRBJ1-2; 9 bases match TRBD1. The CDR3 runs to 13 residues. V shed 0 bases and J 4 bases; nucleotides not matched to a gene: 0. Germline values: CDR1 SQVTM, CDR2 ANQGSEA. In DNA form, the CDR3 reads TGCAGCGTTGAAGAGGACAGGGGCTATGGCTACACCTTC. This codes for CSVEEDRGYGYTF.

This chain joins TRBV6-1 and TRBJ1-4; possibly TRBD1 for D (5 bases). The germline V and J ends were trimmed by 7 bases and 8 bases, with 11 bases remaining between them. Looked up from germline, CDR1 is MNHNS and CDR2 is SASEGT. The CDR3 covers 12 residues. CDR3 region: CASIGGEEKLFF. In DNA, the CDR3 is TGTGCCAGCATCGGGGGGGAAGAAAAACTGTTTTTT.

The chain has TRBV5-1 and TRBJ2-7; 8 nucleotides line up with TRBD1. With V trimmed by 0 bases and J by 2 bases, 4 bases remained unmatched. CDR3 length equals 15 residues. Germline V gives CDR1 SGHRS, CDR2 YFSETQ. CDR3 residues: CASSLAWGQAYEQYF. CDR3 bases: TGCGCCAGCAGCTTGGCCTGGGGACAGGCCTACGAGCAGTACTTC.

The chain employs TRBV7-2 and TRBJ2-7, with a weak D call TRBD2 (6 bases). The CDR3 sequence is 13 residues long. The V end was cut by 5 bases, the J end by 6 bases, with 14 bases between. Per germline, CDR1 SGHTA and CDR2 FQGNSA. The CDR3 sequence: CASSTAFGGEQYF. CDR3 sequence (DNA): TGTGCCAGCAGCACGGCCTTCGGGGGCGAGCAGTACTTC. The whole variable domain, filled in from reference TRBV7-2 and TRBJ2-7, reads GAGVSQSPSNKVTEKGKDVELRCDPISGHTALYWYRQSLGQGLEFLIYFQGNSAPDKSGLPSDRFSAERTGGSVSTLTIQRTQQEDSAVYLCASSTAFGGEQYFGPGTRLTVT.

V gene TRBV7-9 combines with J gene TRBJ2-1; D is perhaps TRBD2 (6 bases). The germline CDR1 and CDR2 sequences are SEHNR and FQNEAQ (reference sequence). V gave up 1 base and J gave up 5 bases, with 9 bases separating them. The CDR3 is 14 amino acids. The CDR3 DNA sequence: TGTGCCAGCAGCTTAGGGCGGGACCACAATGAGCAGTTCTTC. This gives the protein CASSLGRDHNEQFF.

The chain carries TRBV6-5 and TRBJ2-7, with 13 bases that match TRBD2. This CDR3 spans 14 amino acids. From germline, CDR1 is MNHEY and CDR2 SVGAGI. V gave up 6 bases and J gave up 5 bases; unmatched junction bases: 4. CDR3 amino acids: CASRSGTSGNEQYF. The CDR3 DNA reads as TGTGCCAGCAGGTCCGGGACTAGCGGGAACGAGCAGTACTTC.

The chain recombines TRBV6-5 with TRBJ2-7; D possibly matches TRBD1 or TRBD2 (6 bases each). The CDR3 is 13 amino acids. Trimming left V 6 bases short and J 4 bases short, with 13 bases between. Germline V gene data show CDR1 as MNHEY and CDR2 as SVGAGI. This CDR3 reads CASRSPGAYEQYF. The CDR3 DNA is TGTGCCAGCAGGTCCCCGGGGGCTTACGAGCAGTACTTC.

The rearrangement links TRBV7-2 to TRBJ2-3; D gene uncertain. Trimming cost V 1 base and J 2 bases, with 10 bases left between them. The germline V gene encodes CDR1 SGHTA and CDR2 FQGNSA. This CDR3 region has 15 residues. Here the CDR3 DNA reads TGTGCCAGCAGCTTAGAAGGGCGAAACACAGATACGCAGTATTTT. Its translation is CASSLEGRNTDTQYF.

The chain employs TRBV13 and TRBJ1-2; TRBD1 agrees at 8 bases. Trimming removed 8 bases from V and 5 bases from J; junction bases left unmatched: 7. In germline, CDR1 is PRHDT, CDR2 FYEKMQ (reference sequence). The CDR3 length is 13 residues. The CDR3 DNA sequence: TGTGCCAGCTGGGCAGGGGGCAGGTATGGCTACACCTTC. Amino acids: CASWAGGRYGYTF.

This chain joins TRBV30 and TRBJ2-7; 8 bases align to TRBD1. Looked up from germline, CDR1 is GTSNPN and CDR2 is SVGIG (reference sequence). The trim removed 0 bases at V and 5 bases at J, leaving 3 bases unmatched. This CDR3 comprises 13 residues. This chain's CDR3 is CAWSVATGDEQYF. The CDR3 bases are TGTGCCTGGAGTGTTGCGACAGGGGACGAGCAGTACTTC.

The J gene is TRBJ2-1, the V gene TRBV29-1; the match to TRBD2 covers 8 bases. This CDR3 comprises 14 residues. With V trimmed by 4 bases and J by 4 bases, 6 bases remained unmatched. Germline CDR1 reads SQVTM; CDR2 reads ANQGSEA. The CDR3 DNA is TGCAGCGTTGGGTCTAGCGGGCCTTACAATGAGCAGTTCTTC. This sequence encodes CSVGSSGPYNEQFF.

The V call is TRBV6-1, the J call TRBJ2-7; possible D gene TRBD1, 5 bases. V shed 6 bases and J shed 7 bases, with 19 bases lying between them. Germline V gives CDR1 MNHNS, CDR2 SASEGT. CDR3 length equals 14 residues. This CDR3 is CASRLTGQSEEQYF. Written as DNA, the CDR3 is TGTGCCAGCAGGCTCACAGGTCAATCGGAAGAGCAGTACTTC.

In its sample, this clone was seen once. The chain combines TRBV11-3 with TRBJ2-7, with D unresolved. Germline lookup yields CDR1 SGHNT and CDR2 YENEEA. The CDR3 consists of 12 residues. Trimming removed 3 bases from V and 3 bases from J, with 6 bases in between. In DNA, the CDR3 is TGTGCCAGCAGCTTCGGGTTCTACGAGCAGTACTTC. Its protein product is CASSFGFYEQYF.

This chain joins TRBV21-1 and TRBJ2-4. TRBV21-1 is a recognized pseudogene. The CDR3 loop spans 14 amino acids. For the CDR3, the DNA is TGTGCCAGGGATTCGGGGGCTTCCAAAAACATTCAGTACTTC. Protein: CARDSGASKNIQYF.

This clone occurred once. The chain uses TRBV19 and TRBJ2-7; D possibly uses TRBD1 or TRBD2 (6 bases each). The CDR3 consists of 11 residues. V lost 5 bases and J lost 6, with 8 bases in between. CDR1 and CDR2 from the germline V gene are LNHDA and SQIVND (reference sequence). The CDR3 sequence: CASSGGGEQYF. CDR3 DNA: TGTGCCAGTAGTGGAGGGGGCGAGCAGTACTTC.

V gene TRBV21-1 combines with J gene TRBJ1-4. TRBV21-1 is an annotated pseudogene. The CDR3 runs to 11 residues. DNA of the CDR3: TGTGCCAGCAGCGTTAAGGAAAAACTGTTTTTT. This sequence encodes CASSVKEKLFF.

On this clone itself: The identical CDR3 is also encoded by other nucleotide sequences in the sample. This chain links TRBV19 with TRBJ1-1, with D maybe TRBD1 (5 bases). CDR3 size: 14 residues. Deletions cut 6 bases from V and 0 bases from J, with 11 bases between. Per the germline V gene, CDR1 is LNHDA and CDR2 is SQIVND (reference sequence). DNA for the CDR3: TGTGCCAGTAGCCGGGACGGCCTGAACACTGAAGCTTTCTTT. It codes for CASSRDGLNTEAFF.

This sequence joins TRBV10-1 and TRBJ1-5; a possible D gene is TRBD1 (5 bases). This CDR3 is 16 amino acids long. The ends were cut back, 2 bases at V and 4 bases at J, with 15 bases in the middle. The V gene's germline CDR1 is WNHNN and CDR2 SYGVQD (reference sequence). The CDR3 spells CASSEGRGEKNQPQHF. CDR3 in DNA: TGCGCCAGCAGTGAGGGGAGAGGGGAAAAAAATCAGCCCCAGCATTTT.

The rearrangement links TRBV5-5 to TRBJ2-7; D is unresolved. V was shortened by 3 bases and J by 3 bases, with 4 bases between the two germline ends. Germline V gene lookup returns CDR1 SGHKS and CDR2 YYEKEE (reference sequence). The CDR3 runs to 11 residues. The CDR3 sequence is CASSSHYEQYF. CDR3 in DNA: TGTGCCAGCAGCTCACACTACGAGCAGTACTTC.

This chain connects TRBV7-9 to TRBJ2-4; TRBD2 might be the D (6 bases). The CDR3 spans 15 residues. The germline CDR1 and CDR2 sequences are SEHNR and FQNEAQ (reference sequence). Trimming removed 3 bases from V and 8 bases from J, with 17 bases in between. The CDR3 loop reads CASSFRTGTSDIQYF. The CDR3 DNA reads as TGTGCCAGCAGCTTCCGAACCGGGACTTCGGACATTCAGTACTTC.

The chain employs TRBV2 and TRBJ2-1, with D unclear. V lost 3 bases, J lost 10 bases, and 13 bases lay in between. Germline assignment: CDR1 SNHLY and CDR2 FYNNEI. The CDR3 runs 13 residues. CDR3 protein: CASSEYGLEEQFF. The DNA for the CDR3 is TGTGCCAGCAGTGAGTATGGGTTGGAGGAGCAGTTCTTC.